Included here is one T cell receptor beta chain sequence, with context. The CDR3 totals 15 residues. V lost 5 bases and J lost 5; bases outside the gene matches: 9. Germline V lookup: CDR1 MGHDK, CDR2 SYGVNS. Per the original data handling: Scientists estimated how many nucleated cells there were by amplifying reference gene primers. Sequenced by immunoSEQ multiplex PCR; TCRdb stores in-frame clones only, minus some. The V and J calls and clone size are taken from that table; D and trimming were inferred from the DNA. The sample lists hundreds of thousands of clones, roughly 80% occurring once. The source of the sample is a study of blood T cell repertoires in COVID-19. Across the study: Samples came from the United States, Italy and Spain, spanning acute and convalescent COVID-19.

The source of this sequence is a woman of 80 years or more with acute or convalescent COVID-19. Material: peripheral blood. The rearrangement uses TRBV25-1 and TRBJ2-7, with TRBD1 matching over 10 bases. CDR3 bases: TGTGCCAGCAGTCGCTCCGGGACAGGGGATAACGAGCAGTACTTC. This gives the protein CASSRSGTGDNEQYF.